These 23 T cell receptor beta chains were all obtained from the same sample, sequenced in a study of cytomegalovirus exposure and HLA in healthy donors. With 60 Vbeta and 13 Jbeta primers, the PCR was carried out. Measured with immunoSEQ multiplex PCR; TCRdb has only the in-frame clones, and not every one. The data contain about 130,000 clones, approximately 81% of them seen just once; the ten biggest clones take up around 7.2%. Material for sequencing was PBMCs. These receptors came from a male donor in good health and CMV-seronegative.

A single count supports this clone. The V and J genes are TRBV28 and TRBJ1-1; tentatively, D is TRBD1 (6 bases). V shed 6 bases and J shed 3 bases, with 14 bases lying between them. The CDR3 extends over 14 amino acids. The V gene's germline CDR1 is MDHEN and CDR2 SYDVKM. The CDR3 DNA sequence: TGTGCCAGCAGGACGTGGGACATATACACTGAAGCTTTCTTT. Translation: CASRTWDIYTEAFF.

CDR3: CAWASSYNEQFF. CDR3 sequence (DNA): TGTGCCTGGGCCAGCTCCTACAATGAGCAGTTCTTC. The J gene is TRBJ2-1, the V gene TRBV30; no clear D gene. Trimming left V 5 bases short and J 0 bases short, with 5 bases between. This CDR3 comprises 12 residues. CDR1 is GTSNPN and CDR2 is SVGIG in the germline V gene (reference sequence).

The chain uses TRBV2 and TRBJ2-1; TRBD1 is a possible D gene (6 bases). Germline loops: CDR1 SNHLY, CDR2 FYNNEI. V gave up 2 bases and J gave up 3 bases, with 8 bases separating them. This CDR3 has 14 amino acids. This chain's CDR3 is CASSEIRGYNEQFF. The CDR3, as DNA: TGTGCCAGCAGTGAAATCAGGGGCTACAATGAGCAGTTCTTC.

J is TRBJ1-1 and V is TRBV4-3; TRBD1 matches at 8 bases. The germline V gene has CDR1 LGHNA and CDR2 YSLEER. CDR3 length: 12 residues. J lost 11 bases, V lost 1 base, and 3 bases had no gene match. The CDR3 DNA follows: TGCGCCAGCAGCCAAGGCAGGGGGCGGGCTTTCTTT. Its translation: CASSQGRGRAFF.

The gene calls are TRBV19 and TRBJ2-1, with D possibly matching TRBD2 (6 bases). The CDR3 sequence is 17 residues long. V was clipped by 4 bases and J by 4 bases, with 20 bases between them. Germline lookup yields CDR1 LNHDA and CDR2 SQIVND (reference sequence). The CDR3 sequence is CASSTSGLRVLYNEQFF. As DNA, the CDR3 is TGTGCCAGTAGTACCTCGGGACTCAGGGTCCTATACAATGAGCAGTTCTTC.

For this clone: Since the CDR3 does not end with the conserved phenylalanine or tryptophan, this likely comes from a read error. The chain has TRBV19 and TRBJ1-5; TRBD1 agrees at 8 bases. This CDR3 has 15 residues. Trimming took 5 bases from V and 6 from J; bases not matched to a gene: 9. Germline V gene lookup returns CDR1 LNHDA and CDR2 SQIVND (reference sequence). The CDR3 here is CASSLGQAFSQPQHS. CDR3 nucleotide sequence: TGTGCCAGTAGTTTGGGACAGGCATTTTCTCAGCCCCAGCATTCT.

The sample holds one count of this clone. V is TRBV7-8 and J is TRBJ2-1, with 7 positions matching TRBD1. Looked up from germline, CDR1 is SGHVS and CDR2 is FQNEAQ. This CDR3 has 14 residues. V lost 0 bases and J lost 14; bases outside the gene matches: 10. The CDR3 region is CASSLALFRGREFF. The CDR3, as DNA: TGTGCCAGCAGCTTAGCGCTCTTTAGGGGGCGGGAGTTCTTC. Supplemented by reference TRBV7-8 and TRBJ2-1, the full variable domain reads GAGVSQSPRYKVAKRGQDVALRCDPISGHVSLFWYQQALGQGPEFLTYFQNEAQLDKSGLPSDRFFAERPEGSVSTLKIQRTQQEDSAVYLCASSLALFRGREFFGPGTRLTVL.

This chain links TRBV6-1 with TRBJ1-5; the D gene is possibly TRBD1 (5 bases). The CDR3 is 15 amino acids. CDR1 MNHNS and CDR2 SASEGT come from the germline V gene. Deletions cut 8 bases from V and 2 bases from J, with 16 bases between. The CDR3 loop is CASSWSGKGNQPQHF. For the CDR3, the DNA is TGTGCCAGCTCCTGGTCAGGGAAGGGCAATCAGCCCCAGCATTTT.

CDR3 in amino acids: CASSLRGDRGANYGYTF. The CDR3 DNA reads as TGTGCCAGCAGTTTAAGGGGGGACAGGGGGGCAAACTATGGCTACACCTTC. The chain has TRBV27 and TRBJ1-2, with 11 bases fitting TRBD1. The germline V gene encodes CDR1 MNHEY and CDR2 SMNVEV (reference sequence). This CDR3 has 17 amino acids. J was trimmed by 2 bases and V by 2 bases; bases with no gene match: 7.

This clone appeared a single time. The chain has TRBV7-9 and TRBJ1-1; D uncertain. The length of the CDR3 is 14 residues. Trimming removed 0 bases at V and 5 bases at J, with 10 bases between. In germline, CDR1 is SEHNR, CDR2 FQNEAQ (reference sequence). The CDR3 loop reads CASSLAGSRTEAFF. Written as DNA, the CDR3 is TGTGCCAGCAGCTTAGCTGGGAGTAGGACTGAAGCTTTCTTT.

The gene calls are TRBV13 and TRBJ2-3, with TRBD2 identical over 16 bases. Germline V gene data show CDR1 as PRHDT and CDR2 as FYEKMQ (reference sequence). Unmatched junction bases numbered 8, after V lost 5 bases and J lost 6 bases. CDR3 length equals 17 residues. CDR3 nucleotide sequence: TGTGCCAGCAGCATAGAGGGACTAGCGGGGGGGAAGGATACGCAGTATTTT. Its protein product is CASSIEGLAGGKDTQYF.

The CDR3 DNA follows: TGCGCCAGCAGCTCACTAGCGGGGGGGCCTAATGAGCAGTTCTTC. The encoded protein is CASSSLAGGPNEQFF. The rearrangement joins TRBV5-1 to TRBJ2-1; 13 bases match TRBD2. Looked up from germline, CDR1 is SGHRS and CDR2 is YFSETQ. CDR3 length: 15 residues. Losses at the gene ends were 3 bases for V and 7 bases for J; bases not matched to a gene: 4.

The genes are TRBV4-1 and TRBJ1-5, with D possibly being TRBD1 (5 bases). CDR1 is MGHRA and CDR2 is YSYEKL in the germline V gene. The germline V and J ends were trimmed by 4 bases and 5 bases, with 21 bases remaining between them. CDR3 size: 17 residues. DNA for the CDR3: TGCGCCAGCAGCCTCGGGGGGGATCCCCTCTCCCATCAGCCCCAGCATTTT. Its translation is CASSLGGDPLSHQPQHF.

This chain uses TRBV5-6 with TRBJ2-7; D not certain. The V and J ends lost 6 bases and 3 bases respectively, with 13 bases between them. The CDR3 extends over 13 amino acids. Per germline, CDR1 SGHDT and CDR2 YYEEEE. CDR3 sequence (DNA): TGTGCCAGCACTTTGATTGGAGACTACGAGCAGTACTTC. Amino acid sequence: CASTLIGDYEQYF.

J is TRBJ2-2 and V is TRBV21-1; the table names TRBD1, a call not compared with the DNA. TRBV21-1 is deemed a pseudogene. The CDR3 contains 14 residues. The CDR3 nucleotides read TGTGCCAGCCAGATAGGGGGCGTCATCGGGGAGCTGTTTTTT. As protein: CASQIGGVIGELFF.

V gene TRBV6-1 combines with J gene TRBJ1-4, with 7 bases identical to TRBD1. Trimming took 3 bases from V and 4 from J; bases not matched to a gene: 8. Germline V gives CDR1 MNHNS, CDR2 SASEGT. The CDR3 runs 16 residues. The chain's CDR3 is CASSEYTGQHNEKLFF. In DNA, the CDR3 is TGTGCCAGCAGTGAGTACACGGGACAGCATAATGAAAAACTGTTTTTT.

This chain links TRBV7-6 with TRBJ2-3; D possibly corresponds to TRBD2 (6 bases). The ends were cut back, 4 bases at V and 2 bases at J, with 10 bases in the middle. Germline V gene data show CDR1 as SGHVS and CDR2 as FNYEAQ. There are 14 residues in the CDR3. CDR3: CASSWGGLTDTQYF. The DNA of the CDR3 is TGTGCCAGCAGCTGGGGAGGACTCACAGATACGCAGTATTTT.

The genes are TRBV2 and TRBJ2-7; D is undetermined. The CDR3 covers 12 residues. Germline CDR1 and CDR2: SNHLY and FYNNEI. Trimming removed 3 bases at V and 0 bases at J, with 3 bases between. CDR3 coding DNA: TGTGCCAGCAGTGACAGCTCCTACGAGCAGTACTTC. This encodes CASSDSSYEQYF.

This rearrangement joins TRBV7-2 to TRBJ1-5, with 7 bases that match TRBD1. The CDR3 extends over 15 amino acids. Germline loops: CDR1 SGHTA, CDR2 FQGNSA. Trimming took 0 bases from V and 7 from J; bases not matched to a gene: 6. CDR3 in DNA: TGTGCCAGCAGCTTAGCCGCAGGGGGTATACAGCCCCAGCATTTT. This gives the protein CASSLAAGGIQPQHF.

This clone was counted between two and nine times. The chain has TRBV10-3 and TRBJ2-7; the D is unclear. CDR3 length equals 15 residues. V lost 2 bases to trimming and J lost 3 bases, with 14 bases between them. CDR1 is ENHRY and CDR2 is SYGVKD in the germline V gene. The CDR3 protein is CAISEIELPNYEQYF. The CDR3 bases are TGTGCCATCAGTGAGATCGAGTTACCGAACTACGAGCAGTACTTC.

The rearrangement joins TRBV7-3 to TRBJ2-3; possibly TRBD1 for D (5 bases). Trimming removed 2 bases at V and 1 base at J, with 10 bases between. CDR1 is SGHTA and CDR2 is FQGTGA in the germline V gene. The CDR3 contains 15 residues. The CDR3 loop reads CASSLLRRGTDTQYF. The CDR3 DNA reads TGTGCCAGCAGCTTATTGCGCAGGGGCACAGATACGCAGTATTTT.

The chain joins TRBV7-2 to TRBJ1-2, with D uncertain. The CDR3 has 11 amino acids. Trimming pared 5 bases from V and 12 bases from J, leaving 13 bases between. Germline V gene sequence: CDR1 SGHTA, CDR2 FQGNSA. The CDR3 DNA reads as TGTGCCAGCAGCCCACTTGCGGGCCACACCTTC. Its translation: CASSPLAGHTF.

The chain joins TRBV2 to TRBJ1-2; no clear D. V dropped 5 bases and J dropped 2 bases, with 6 bases sitting between them. The CDR3 spans 12 residues. CDR1 and CDR2 from the germline V gene are SNHLY and FYNNEI. This chain's CDR3 is CASSTVNYGYTF. The CDR3 DNA reads as TGTGCCAGCAGTACAGTAAACTATGGCTACACCTTC.